This TCR beta chain is from a study of blood T cell repertoires in COVID-19. The CDR3 runs to 13 residues. V was shortened by 4 bases and J by 4 bases, with 8 bases between the two germline ends. Looked up from germline, CDR1 is ENHRY and CDR2 is SYGVKD. This clone was seen only once. Using immunoSEQ multiplex PCR, the repertoire was profiled, and TCRdb retains in-frame clones only, with some absent. The data contain some 150,000 clones, about 88% of them singletons. The TCR was taken from an older woman with acute or convalescent COVID-19. V is TRBV10-3 and J is TRBJ1-5; a weak D match, TRBD1 (5 bases). Sequencing was performed on peripheral blood. The CDR3 protein is CAISAQENQPQHF. CDR3 DNA sequence: TGTGCCATCAGTGCACAGGAAAATCAGCCCCAGCATTTT.